This T cell receptor beta chain was identified during a study of response to subunit inactivated influenza vaccine. Study-level findings and limits: Authors suggested each seasonal flu vaccination may recruit only limited numbers of new T cells.

TCRdb itself ran the RT-PCR reads through MiXCR, one entry per CDR3 protein. The sample lists 550,000 to 650,000 distinct CDR3 sequences; 12% were seen once. This clonotype has only a few counts. The target antigen is unknown. The CDR3 has 13 amino acids. Germline loops: CDR1 SQVTM, CDR2 ANQGSEA. Trimming took 7 bases from V and 5 from J, leaving 18 bases between them. The origin of this receptor is a man aged 50 or older who received an inactivated influenza vaccine. V usage is TRBV29-1 and J usage is TRBJ2-7, with a possible D match to TRBD1 (6 bases). The source was PBMCs from blood, collected on the day of vaccination. CDR3 in amino acids: CSAQRGSLDEQYF. The CDR3 DNA is TGCAGCGCTCAAAGGGGGAGTCTGGACGAGCAGTACTTC.